This passage covers 31 T cell receptor beta chains from one sample sequenced in a study of breast tumors, draining lymph nodes, adjacent tissues. Axillary draining lymph nodes of breast cancer patients supplied the node samples. TCRdb recomputed calls from the multiplex PCR reads with MiXCR, one row per CDR3 protein. The table includes about 230,000 distinct CDR3 sequences, about 30% detected once. The sequencing input was axillary lymph node tissue. These receptors all stem from a female donor with breast cancer. Some clones in this sample may be carry-over from other donors' samples.

This clonotype was seen repeatedly, ten times or more. The chain links TRBV14 to TRBJ2-5; 9 bases are shared with TRBD2. Germline values: CDR1 SGHDN, CDR2 FVKESK. With 4 bases clipped from V and 8 bases from J, the junction kept 8 bases outside the gene matches. There are 14 residues in the CDR3. CDR3 residues: CASSPPGLAGTQYF. CDR3 coding DNA: TGTGCCAGCAGCCCCCCGGGACTAGCCGGCACCCAGTACTTC. Looking up the rest from reference TRBV14 and TRBJ2-5 gives the full variable domain: EAGVTQFPSHSVIEKGQTVTLRCDPISGHDNLYWYRRVMGKEIKFLLHFVKESKQDESGMPNNRFLAERTGGTYSTLKVQPAELEDSGVYFCASSPPGLAGTQYFGPGTRLLVL.

This clonotype has ten or more counts. The gene calls are TRBV3-1 and TRBJ2-7; no clear D gene. Germline CDR1 reads LGHDT; CDR2 reads YNNKEL (reference sequence). The V and J ends lost 2 bases and 3 bases respectively, with 5 bases between them. The CDR3 contains 12 residues. Here the CDR3 reads CASSQMGYEQYF. The CDR3 bases are TGTGCCAGCAGCCAAATGGGCTACGAGCAGTACTTC.

The chain joins TRBV19 to TRBJ1-5; D is possibly TRBD1 (5 bases). The CDR3 is 17 amino acids. V lost 8 bases to trimming and J lost 0 bases, with 20 bases between them. Looked up from germline, CDR1 is LNHDA and CDR2 is SQIVND (reference sequence). The CDR3, as DNA: TGTGCCAGTCGGGAGAGGGGATCGGAGTATAGCAATCAGCCCCAGCATTTT. Translating it yields CASRERGSEYSNQPQHF.

This clonotype was recorded many times. The J gene is TRBJ1-4, the V gene TRBV11-2; no clear D gene. Germline CDR1 is SGHAT and CDR2 is FQNNGV. V lost 8 bases and J lost 3, with 16 bases in between. This CDR3 region has 15 residues. The CDR3 nucleotides are TGTGCCAGCGCCTCACGGGGTGTCGCTAATGAAAAACTGTTTTTT. Translating gives CASASRGVANEKLFF.

The V call is TRBV20-1, the J call TRBJ1-6; 8 bases are shared with TRBD1. Germline-derived CDR1 and CDR2 are DFQATT and SNEGSKA (reference sequence). After removal of 4 bases from V and 8 bases from J, the junction contained 7 bases not matched to a gene. The CDR3 sequence is 14 residues long. CDR3 coding DNA: TGCAGTGCTACGTCCGGACAGGGAGATTCACCCCTCCACTTT. Translating gives CSATSGQGDSPLHF.

As regards this clonotype: A much larger clone is a single base away; this may be a read error. V is TRBV20-1 and J is TRBJ2-3; 7 bases align to TRBD1. The CDR3 consists of 11 residues. The germline V gene encodes CDR1 DFQATT and CDR2 SNEGSKA (reference sequence). This chain's CDR3 is CSARQGDTQSF. For the CDR3, the DNA is TGCAGTGCCCGACAGGGCGATACGCAGTCTTTT.

This clonotype was observed many times. One end of the junction varies from germline; a read error may be responsible. CDR3 amino acids: CASRLGSSGPKETQYF. CDR3 DNA sequence: TGCGCCAGCAGGTTGGGGTCTAGCGGCCCAAAAGAGACCCAGTACTTC. The rearrangement uses TRBV5-1 and TRBJ2-5; 7 bases are shared with TRBD2. This CDR3 region has 16 residues. Germline V gene data show CDR1 as SGHRS and CDR2 as YFSETQ.

The chain combines TRBV2 with TRBJ2-3; 12 bases agree with TRBD2. The junction had 12 bases not matched to a gene; V was cut back by 3 bases and J by 11 bases. This CDR3 spans 16 amino acids. CDR1 and CDR2 from the germline V gene are SNHLY and FYNNEI. The DNA for the CDR3 is TGTGCCAGCAGTGATAGACTAGCGGGAGTCTACAATGAGCAGTATTTT. As protein: CASSDRLAGVYNEQYF.

In this sample, this clonotype turned up many times. The genes are TRBV29-1 and TRBJ1-2, with D perhaps TRBD1 (5 bases). This CDR3 spans 12 amino acids. Germline values: CDR1 SQVTM, CDR2 ANQGSEA. V lost 7 bases and J 3 bases, leaving 12 bases between the germline ends. The DNA of the CDR3 is TGCAGCGGCGATCAGGGAGACTATGGCTACACCTTC. Amino acids: CSGDQGDYGYTF.

This clonotype was counted many times. V gene TRBV30 combines with J gene TRBJ2-7; D gene ambiguous. The CDR3 is 13 residues long. The V end lost 1 base, the J end lost 3 bases, and 10 bases lay between the germline ends. Germline loops: CDR1 GTSNPN, CDR2 SVGIG (reference sequence). The CDR3 DNA reads as TGTGCCTGGAGTGCAGGAGCCCTCTACGAGCAGTACTTC. Protein product: CAWSAGALYEQYF.

This clonotype was seen ten or more times. CDR3 sequence (DNA): TGTGCCAGCAGTGAAAGGACTAGCGGGAGCGTGTACTTC. Encoded protein: CASSERTSGSVYF. The chain employs TRBV6-1 and TRBJ2-7; 13 bases line up with TRBD2. V lost 2 bases to trimming and J lost 12 bases; unmatched junction nucleotides: 4. CDR1 is MNHNS and CDR2 is SASEGT in the germline V gene. The CDR3 is 13 residues long.

This clonotype was found many times. The J gene is TRBJ2-7, the V gene TRBV29-1; TRBD1 matches at 9 bases. This CDR3 comprises 16 residues. Germline CDR1 and CDR2: SQVTM and ANQGSEA. V lost 1 base and J lost 3; bases outside the gene matches: 10. CDR3 in amino acids: CSVEGGPGTGNYEQYF. The CDR3 nucleotides are TGCAGCGTTGAAGGGGGTCCCGGGACAGGGAACTACGAGCAGTACTTC.

This clonotype was detected many times. The chain has TRBV30 and TRBJ2-7; the match to TRBD2 covers 7 bases. The CDR3 totals 15 residues. Germline V gene data show CDR1 as GTSNPN and CDR2 as SVGIG (reference sequence). Trimming removed 0 bases from V and 0 bases from J; junction bases left unmatched: 5. The CDR3 DNA follows: TGTGCCTGGAGTGTTACTAGCGTAAGCTCCTACGAGCAGTACTTC. Translating it yields CAWSVTSVSSYEQYF.

This clonotype was detected ten times or more. J is TRBJ2-3 and V is TRBV5-1; the D is unclear. The CDR3 is made up of 14 amino acids. Looked up from germline, CDR1 is SGHRS and CDR2 is YFSETQ. With 0 bases removed from V and 1 base from J, the gap between germline ends came to 6 bases. CDR3 coding DNA: TGCGCCAGCAGCTTGGTGTGGGGCACAGATACGCAGTATTTT. Its protein is CASSLVWGTDTQYF.

This clonotype came up many times. Here the CDR3 reads CASSPGGLLYEQYF. DNA for the CDR3: TGTGCCAGCAGCCCAGGGGGACTTCTCTACGAGCAGTACTTC. The chain links TRBV5-6 to TRBJ2-7; possible D gene TRBD1, 7 bases. The V gene lost 4 bases and the J gene lost 3 bases, with 14 bases spanning the gap. This CDR3 region has 14 residues. Germline V gene lookup returns CDR1 SGHDT and CDR2 YYEEEE.

This clonotype was seen more than once but under ten times. The rearrangement links TRBV6-1 to TRBJ1-5, with 9 bases lining up with TRBD1. The CDR3 covers 16 residues. Germline loops: CDR1 MNHNS, CDR2 SASEGT. Trimming cost V 5 bases and J 2 bases; bases outside gene matches: 7. In nucleotides, the CDR3 is TGTGCCAGCAGTCAAGTACAGGGGGCAGGCAATCAGCCCCAGCATTTT. Translating gives CASSQVQGAGNQPQHF.

This clonotype was recorded many times. The gene calls are TRBV30 and TRBJ1-4; D gene uncertain. Germline assignment: CDR1 GTSNPN and CDR2 SVGIG (reference sequence). V dropped 0 bases and J dropped 7 bases, with 15 bases sitting between them. The CDR3 sequence is 15 residues long. In DNA, the CDR3 is TGTGCCTGGAGTGTCGGTGGCAGAAACTTTGAAAAACTGTTTTTT. Amino acids: CAWSVGGRNFEKLFF.

This clonotype was detected only a few times. One base away lies a much larger clone, so this may be a sequencing read error. V and J are TRBV6-5 and TRBJ2-7, with TRBD1 matching over 10 bases. Germline lookup yields CDR1 MNHEY and CDR2 SVGAGI. This CDR3 has 15 residues. J lost 4 bases, V lost 5 bases, and 8 bases had no gene match. CDR3 DNA sequence: TGTGCCAGCAGTCGGGGGACAGGGGTCGGATACGAGCAGTACTTC. Protein: CASSRGTGVGYEQYF.

There are many counts of this clonotype. The V gene is TRBV5-1, the J gene TRBJ2-7; 9 nucleotides match TRBD1. This CDR3 has 14 amino acids. J was trimmed by 7 bases and V by 4 bases; bases with no gene match: 9. Germline CDR1 reads SGHRS; CDR2 reads YFSETQ. CDR3 sequence: CASSEGTGKYEQYF. CDR3 DNA sequence: TGCGCCAGCAGCGAGGGGACAGGGAAGTATGAGCAGTACTTC.

Comment on this clonotype: A much larger clone is a single base away; this may be a read error. The chain is built from TRBV6-2 or TRBV6-3 and TRBJ1-2; 8 bases line up with TRBD1. Trimming removed 0 bases from V and 9 bases from J; junction bases left unmatched: 9. From germline, CDR1 is MNHEY and CDR2 SVGEGT. The CDR3 covers 15 residues. The CDR3: CASSYSGGQASSYTF. In nucleotides, the CDR3 is TGTGCCAGCAGTTACTCCGGGGGACAGGCGAGTAGCTACACCTTC.

This clonotype was counted ten times or more. The rearrangement links TRBV14 to TRBJ2-7; D unclear. In germline, CDR1 is SGHDN, CDR2 FVKESK. V shed 3 bases and J shed 1 base, with 10 bases lying between them. The CDR3 contains 14 residues. The CDR3 reads CASSHQEVSYEQYF. The CDR3 bases are TGTGCCAGCAGCCATCAAGAGGTATCCTACGAGCAGTACTTC.

At least ten counts were recorded for this clonotype. The rearrangement joins TRBV6-5 to TRBJ2-3, with 14 bases aligning to TRBD2. CDR1 is MNHEY and CDR2 is SVGAGI in the germline V gene. Losses at the gene ends were 5 bases for V and 3 bases for J; bases not matched to a gene: 4. CDR3 length: 16 residues. The CDR3 sequence: CASSPWTSGRTDTQYF. The CDR3 region has the DNA TGTGCCAGCAGTCCGTGGACTAGCGGGAGGACAGATACGCAGTATTTT.

The chain joins TRBV20-1 to TRBJ2-3, with TRBD2 as a possible D gene (6 bases). Trimming cost V 2 bases and J 5 bases, with 8 bases left between them. The CDR3 runs 12 residues. Germline lookup yields CDR1 DFQATT and CDR2 SNEGSKA (reference sequence). The CDR3 DNA reads as TGCAGTGCTAGACGGGAGATAGATACGCAGTATTTT. Amino acids: CSARREIDTQYF.

The chain couples TRBV15 to TRBJ2-1; 8 nucleotides agree with TRBD2. The trim removed 0 bases at V and 15 bases at J, leaving 19 bases unmatched. The CDR3 runs to 17 residues. Germline CDR1 is LNHNV and CDR2 is YYDKDF (reference sequence). The CDR3 bases are TGTGCCACCAGCAGAGACGATGGGGGACTAGATCGCGATGAATGGTTCTTC. This translates into CATSRDDGGLDRDEWFF.

This clonotype has ten or more counts. The chain has TRBV7-9 and TRBJ2-3, with TRBD2 identical over 9 bases. Germline V gives CDR1 SEHNR, CDR2 FQNEAQ (reference sequence). This CDR3 is built from 16 residues. With 5 bases clipped from V and 5 bases from J, the junction kept 11 bases outside the gene matches. CDR3: CASSNANLAGRDTQYF. The CDR3 region has the DNA TGTGCCAGCAGCAACGCAAATCTAGCGGGACGAGATACGCAGTATTTT.

The sample holds a few counts of this clonotype. Written as DNA, the CDR3 is TGTGCCAGTAGATCTCCCGGGACAGGGAATCCGGACACTGAAGCTTTCTTT. Its translation is CASRSPGTGNPDTEAFF. The rearrangement links TRBV19 to TRBJ1-1; 9 bases are a match to TRBD1. The CDR3 is 17 amino acids. From germline, CDR1 is LNHDA and CDR2 SQIVND (reference sequence). Trimming removed 6 bases from V and 3 bases from J; junction bases left unmatched: 14.

This clonotype was observed many times. J is TRBJ1-4 and V is TRBV6-5, with TRBD1 matching over 10 bases. The V segment lost 5 bases and the J segment 7 bases; nucleotides outside the gene matches: 4. CDR3 length: 14 amino acids. Germline V lookup: CDR1 MNHEY, CDR2 SVGAGI. The CDR3, as DNA: TGTGCCAGCAGTCTCCGGGACAGGGGTGAAAAACTGTTTTTT. Translating it yields CASSLRDRGEKLFF.

For this clonotype: A much bigger clone sits one base away, suggesting this may be a read error. The rearrangement joins TRBV20-1 to TRBJ1-2; tentative D call: TRBD1 (6 bases). Germline-derived CDR1 and CDR2 are DFQATT and SNEGSKA (reference sequence). The CDR3 has 13 amino acids. Trimming removed 5 bases from V and 10 bases from J, with 20 bases in between. This CDR3 reads CSAAPHTLGAYTF. The CDR3 bases are TGCAGTGCTGCACCGCACACACTGGGGGCCTACACCTTC.

A remark on this clonotype: A much bigger clone sits one base away, suggesting this may be a read error. The V call is TRBV4-2, the J call TRBJ2-6; D gene ambiguous. The V gene's germline CDR1 is LGHNA and CDR2 YNFKEQ. Trimming took 11 bases from V and 0 from J, leaving 14 bases between them. This CDR3 comprises 15 residues. CDR3 DNA: TGTGCCGGCTCACCGGTGCTCTCTGGGGCCAACGTCCTGACTTTC. It encodes CAGSPVLSGANVLTF.

This chain uses TRBV10-1 with TRBJ2-7; perhaps TRBD2 as D (5 bases). This CDR3 contains 13 residues. The V end was cut by 4 bases, the J end by 3 bases, with 10 bases between. Germline V lookup: CDR1 WNHNN, CDR2 SYGVQD (reference sequence). The CDR3: CASSGGADYEQYF. CDR3 bases: TGCGCCAGCAGTGGCGGAGCGGACTACGAGCAGTACTTC.

At least ten counts were recorded for this clonotype. V gene TRBV5-1 combines with J gene TRBJ2-1; 13 positions match TRBD2. Germline CDR1 reads SGHRS; CDR2 reads YFSETQ. The CDR3 loop spans 14 amino acids. The V and J ends lost 7 bases and 3 bases, in that order; junction bases with no gene match: 1. CDR3 sequence: CASGLAGDYNEQFF. The DNA of the CDR3 is TGCGCCAGCGGACTAGCGGGAGACTACAATGAGCAGTTCTTC.